This T cell receptor beta chain was sequenced during a study of T-cell memory formation after mild COVID-19. The CDR3 has 13 amino acids. Germline CDR1 and CDR2: KGHDR and SFDVKD. Trimming stripped 11 bases from V and 1 base from J, with 13 bases between. TCRdb used MiXCR to reprocess the 5' RACE reads, holding one entry per CDR3 protein. The data contain 350,000 to 500,000 distinct CDR3 sequences, about 20% of them singletons. This sequence was found in a man in his late teens or twenties who had mild COVID-19 (a few samples of this study predate the infection). Cell type and time point are not known. The rearrangement joins TRBV24-1 to TRBJ1-1; no clear D. Sequenced material: PBMCs or a T cell subset sorted from them (not recorded which). In DNA, the CDR3 is TGTGCCATCGCTACCGCGTCGAACACTGAAGCTTTCTTT. Translation: CAIATASNTEAFF.